These 5 T cell receptor beta chains came from one sample sequenced in a study of preoperative IRX-2 immunotherapy in early breast cancer. The treatment denotes: preoperative locoregional IRX-2 cytokine immunotherapy. Only in-frame clones appear in the TCRdb table, and some are missing; sequencing was by immunoSEQ multiplex PCR. The sample lists approximately 96,000 clones, 75% to 90% occurring once. The sample consisted of tumor tissue, taken after IRX-2 immunotherapy. These receptors were collected from a human donor with breast cancer.

This clone was counted once. This chain connects TRBV6-8 to TRBJ2-7; a weak D match, TRBD2 (5 bases). Germline V gene data show CDR1 as MNHGY and CDR2 as SAAAGT. CDR3 size: 13 residues. V was cut by 5 bases and J by 3 bases, with 11 bases left in between. CDR3 sequence: CASSDGRVYEQYF. The CDR3 DNA sequence: TGTGCCAGCAGTGATGGGCGGGTCTACGAGCAGTACTTC.

The genes are TRBV28 and TRBJ1-4; TRBD1 agrees at 9 bases. This CDR3 is built from 15 residues. Germline lookup yields CDR1 MDHEN and CDR2 SYDVKM. With V trimmed by 5 bases and J by 7 bases, 8 bases remained unmatched. DNA of the CDR3: TGTGCCAGCAGTGCAACAGGGGGCGCGGGTGAAAAACTGTTTTTT. Translated, it gives CASSATGGAGEKLFF.

The chain has TRBV19 and TRBJ1-4, with TRBD1 identical over 10 bases. The CDR3 is 14 residues long. The germline CDR1 and CDR2 sequences are LNHDA and SQIVND (reference sequence). After removal of 6 bases from V and 5 bases from J, the junction contained 3 bases not matched to a gene. The CDR3 DNA reads as TGTGCCAGTAGCGGACAGGGGGGAAATGAAAAACTGTTTTTT. Translating it yields CASSGQGGNEKLFF.

This sequence joins TRBV6-8 and TRBJ2-3; D is possibly TRBD1 (5 bases). The CDR3 consists of 14 residues. Trimming took 6 bases from V and 0 from J, leaving 10 bases between them. The germline gives CDR1 MNHGY, CDR2 SAAAGT. The CDR3 sequence is CASSYRPSTDTQYF. CDR3 DNA: TGTGCCAGCAGCTACAGGCCTAGCACAGATACGCAGTATTTT.

The chain carries TRBV23-1 and TRBJ1-2; unclear D gene. TRBV23-1 is flagged as an ORF with uncertain function. V shed 2 bases and J shed 8 bases, with 21 bases lying between them. There are 16 residues in the CDR3. Written as DNA, the CDR3 is TGCGCCAGCAGTCAAAGGGCAGAACACCTTATGAGGGGCTACACCTTC. Translating it yields CASSQRAEHLMRGYTF.